This TCR beta chain emerged from a study of T cell responses to AZD1222 COVID-19 vaccine. Trimming removed 2 bases from V and 3 bases from J, with 1 base in between. Germline CDR1 is DFQATT and CDR2 is SNEGSKA (reference sequence). The CDR3 spans 10 residues. Sequencing used immunoSEQ multiplex PCR; TCRdb keeps in-frame clones, though not all of them. This table holds about 89,000 clones, roughly 89% found once. To note about this clone: Its antigen is undetermined.

Broader study findings: The study sampled repertoires only after the peak T cell response.

Here the sequenced sample was peripheral blood, taken on day 0 of MenACWY control vaccination. This TCR was recovered from an adult in good health. This chain connects TRBV20-1 to TRBJ2-5; D gene ambiguous. The CDR3 is CSARKETQYF. The CDR3 DNA reads TGCAGTGCTAGAAAAGAGACCCAGTACTTC.